This T cell receptor (beta chain) derives from a study of regulatory T cells in long-lasting Graves disease. Overall study results and limits: Persistent Graves' patients possessed reduced TCR diversity relative to recently diagnosed ones.

Time point indicated: persistent/refractory GD, antithyroid drugs over 5 years with positive TRAb. Researchers made the TCR library from RNA that was extracted from PBMCs. Patients of an endocrinology department in Xi'an, China, were included. To make TCR beta libraries, researchers used iRepertoire HTBI primers and Arm-PCR of CDR3 regions. TCRdb analysed the multiplex PCR reads with MiXCR anew, one entry per CDR3 protein. The repertoire holds a few hundred thousand distinct CDR3 sequences, more than 20% seen once, with 25% to 35% in the top ten. The CDR3 has 15 residues. Per germline, CDR1 MDHEN and CDR2 SYDVKM. The ends were cut back, 6 bases at V and 3 bases at J, with 17 bases in the middle. This clonotype was seen repeatedly, ten times or more. Its antigen is not known.

The material sequenced was peripheral blood mononuclear cells (PBMCs), taken when the disease was refractory, from a patient treated with antithyroid drugs. The chain recombines TRBV28 with TRBJ2-5; no firm D call. This TCR was sampled from a woman aged 40-49 years with Graves disease. CDR3 DNA: TGTGCCAGCAGCAGCGCAATGACTGGCGAAGAGACCCAGTACTTC. This encodes CASSSAMTGEETQYF.